Described below is a single T cell receptor beta chain sequence and its context. This clone was recorded a few times. Its antigen is currently not known. Base qualities are not recorded, but no much larger clone differs from it by a single base. Receptor amplification or capture employed the immunoSEQ multiplex PCR assay. To provide template for TCR sequencing, every sample had RNA extracted and reverse transcribed into cDNA. First-strand cDNA was synthesized with SuperScript III using a 2:1 mix of oligo-dT and random hexamers. Amplification bias was assessed with a synthetic immune receptor repertoire, and residual bias was removed computationally. In the original analysis: Raw reads were preprocessed to remove errors, and CDR3 was defined according to IMGT conventions as the region from the conserved cysteine to phenylalanine. Clonality was calculated as 1 minus Shannon entropy normalized by log2 of the number of productive unique TCRs. Whether each scalp clone was CD4 or CD8 was inferred by checking scalp TCRbeta sequences against the CD4 and CD8 repertoires from sorted blood. Entries here come from immuneACCESS through TCRdb and include only in-frame sequences with V and J called. Some clones fail to appear in such tables; in the studies checked, an unresolved V gene covers under half of the shortfall, and the cause of the remainder is unknown. That table supplies the V and J calls and clone size; D and trimming were determined from the DNA. A total of roughly 70,000 clones appear in this sample, approximately 29% of them only once. The ten largest make up 14% to 15% of the sample.

The data were taken from a study of CD8+ T cells in alopecia areata (dated by TCRdb to 2017 to 2018). For the wider study: Treated patients were enrolled in an open-label pilot trial of oral tofacitinib at 5 to 10 mg twice daily for moderate-to-severe alopecia areata. Tofacitinib was administered for 6 to 18 months, and 6 months of follow-up off drug were then conducted to assess delayed response and recurrence. The SALT score, which quantifies the percentage of affected scalp surface area, was used to measure disease severity in treated patients. To study T cell clonal expansion in alopecia areata, the researchers applied high-throughput TCRbeta sequencing to both the C3H/HeJ mouse model and human patients. On the human side, TCRbeta sequencing was run on scalp tissue and on sorted CD4+ and CD8+ peripheral blood T cells from healthy controls and from alopecia areata patients with either patchy or totalis/universalis disease. Biopsies were taken from tofacitinib-treated patients at baseline and at 4 and 24 weeks of treatment, and a later scalp biopsy was taken in several of the tofacitinib-treated patients. Scalp clonality was compared among normal scalp (n=4), patchy alopecia areata scalp (n=8), and alopecia totalis/universalis scalp (n=8). RNA came from the PAXgene miRNA kit for fixed scalp, the miRNeasy kit for PBMCs, and the RNeasy kit for mouse skin. TCRbeta CDR3 regions were amplified by immunoSEQ multiplex PCR using 35 Vbeta forward and 13 Jbeta reverse primers.

Overall study outcomes, separate from this receptor: The treated cohort was small, with a single nonresponder, so links between baseline CD8+ expansion and response need larger studies. Tofacitinib significantly decreased scalp clonality and the number of expanded CD8+ clones among the top 100 scalp clones. Higher clonality and more expanded CD8+ clones were observed in lesional scalp than in normal scalp, particularly in alopecia totalis/universalis, a finding suggestive of antigenic drive. Unlike mouse skin, where gammadelta T cells dominate, normal human skin contains resident alphabeta T cells that get sequenced too, which complicates analysis of the scalp TCR repertoire. During tofacitinib treatment, many expanded lesional clones remained in scalp and blood, and this persistence may partly explain relapse after treatment is stopped. Shared TCR sequences between patients were less evident than in mice, which may be partly attributable to HLA diversity in the patient population.

The germline V gene encodes CDR1 SGDLS and CDR2 YYNGEE. Counted from cysteine to phenylalanine, this CDR3 has 15 amino acids. Only the CDR3 region is kept as DNA, spanning 45 bases read in frame from base 1. Relative to germline, V is 3 bases shorter and J is 7 bases shorter, with 17 bases between their ends. This specimen's time point label, per the study, means: around 28 days on oral tofacitinib. Read against the paper, the sample's treatment or condition label means: oral pan-JAK inhibitor, 5-10 mg twice daily. Peripheral blood and lesional scalp punch biopsies were obtained from patients with alopecia areata. PBMCs were isolated by density centrifugation and stained for CD3, CD4 and CD8, after which CD4+ and CD8+ T cells were sorted on a FACSAria.

The clonotype was recovered from a human donor with alopecia areata. Here the chain combines TRBV9 and TRBJ1-5; the D gene cannot be resolved reliably. The sample in question was CD8+ T cells sorted from blood, obtained at week 4, from a patient treated with tofacitinib. The DNA reads as follows: TGTGCCAGCAGCGCGGGCGGAGGTCTGAAACAGCCCCAGCATTTT. It translates as CASSAGGGLKQPQHF.